These 21 T cell receptor beta chains share one sample of origin, sequenced in a study of blood T cell repertoires in COVID-19. Here immunoSEQ multiplex PCR was the method, and the copy in TCRdb shows in-frame clones only, minus some. Here the sample spans some 100,000 clones, just under 80% being singletons. The material sequenced was peripheral blood. Receptors were obtained from a woman aged 70 to 79 with acute or convalescent COVID-19.

The rearrangement joins TRBV3-1 (or the pseudogene TRBV3-2) to TRBJ1-6; D uncertain. The germline gives CDR1 LGHDT, CDR2 YNNKEL (reference sequence). The CDR3 covers 18 residues. The germline V and J ends were trimmed by 2 bases and 7 bases, with 21 bases remaining between them. CDR3 protein: CASSQMPSGPLANSPLHF. DNA of the CDR3: TGTGCCAGCAGCCAAATGCCCTCGGGTCCTTTGGCGAATTCACCCCTCCACTTT.

The CDR3 DNA follows: TGTGCCAGCAGTGAACAGGACAGGATCAGTGGAGCTTTCTTT. It is translated as CASSEQDRISGAFF. The chain is built from TRBV6-1 and TRBJ1-1; 7 bases line up with TRBD1. This CDR3 has 14 residues. CDR1 and CDR2 from the germline V gene are MNHNS and SASEGT. V dropped 2 bases and J dropped 10; count of bases not matched to a gene: 10.

V usage is TRBV11-3 and J usage is TRBJ2-3; D perhaps matches TRBD2 (6 bases). CDR3 length: 15 amino acids. CDR1 SGHNT and CDR2 YENEEA come from the germline V gene. The ends were cut back, 5 bases at V and 4 bases at J, with 16 bases in the middle. CDR3 protein: CASSRTRGGADTQYF. The CDR3 nucleotides are TGTGCCAGCAGCCGAACGAGGGGCGGGGCAGATACGCAGTATTTT.

V gene TRBV7-9 combines with J gene TRBJ1-1, with 9 nucleotides matching TRBD1. The V segment lost 5 bases and the J segment 4 bases; nucleotides outside the gene matches: 2. The germline V gene encodes CDR1 SEHNR and CDR2 FQNEAQ (reference sequence). This CDR3 has 13 amino acids. CDR3 in amino acids: CASSPTGGTEAFF. The CDR3 DNA reads TGTGCCAGCAGCCCGACAGGGGGCACTGAAGCTTTCTTT.

The CDR3 region is CASRFLGGSGANVLTF. DNA for the CDR3: TGTGCCAGCAGGTTTCTCGGAGGCTCTGGGGCCAACGTCCTGACTTTC. V and J are TRBV28 and TRBJ2-6, with D possibly being TRBD2 (5 bases). Trimming removed 6 bases from V and 0 bases from J, with 12 bases in between. Germline V gene data show CDR1 as MDHEN and CDR2 as SYDVKM. The length of the CDR3 is 16 residues.

The chain recombines TRBV5-1 with TRBJ1-1, with D possibly TRBD1 on 5 matching bases. In germline, CDR1 is SGHRS, CDR2 YFSETQ. The CDR3 is 14 amino acids. Between the trimmed V and J ends, which lost 0 bases and 0 bases, there was a span of 6 bases. The CDR3 DNA follows: TGCGCCAGCAGCTTGGAGGGGATGAACACTGAAGCTTTCTTT. It translates to CASSLEGMNTEAFF. Full variable domain (missing parts from reference TRBV5-1 and TRBJ1-1): KAGVTQTPRYLIKTRGQQVTLSCSPISGHRSVSWYQQTPGQGLQFLFEYFSETQRNKGNFPGRFSGRQFSNSRSEMNVSTLELGDSALYLCASSLEGMNTEAFFGQGTRLTVV.

This chain links TRBV3-1 (or the pseudogene TRBV3-2) with TRBJ2-1; D is possibly TRBD2 (5 bases). The V and J ends lost 0 bases and 14 bases respectively, with 11 bases between them. This CDR3 is 12 amino acids long. Germline CDR1 LGHDT, CDR2 YNNKEL (reference sequence). This chain's CDR3 is CASSQEGGREFF. CDR3 nucleotide sequence: TGTGCCAGCAGCCAAGAAGGCGGGCGGGAGTTCTTC.

The chain carries TRBV15 and TRBJ1-1; the D is unclear. Germline V gives CDR1 LNHNV, CDR2 YYDKDF (reference sequence). V dropped 4 bases and J dropped 3 bases, with 15 bases sitting between them. CDR3 length: 15 residues. The CDR3, as DNA: TGTGCCACCAGCACCGAACGAGGAATTGACACTGAAGCTTTCTTT. Protein: CATSTERGIDTEAFF.

The rearrangement joins TRBV6-2 or TRBV6-3 to TRBJ1-5; 9 bases agree with TRBD1. V dropped 6 bases and J dropped 4; count of bases not matched to a gene: 7. The CDR3 has 15 residues. CDR1 and CDR2 from the germline V gene are MNHEY and SVGEGT. CDR3 loop: CASSLGQGINQPQHF. CDR3 sequence (DNA): TGTGCCAGCAGCCTCGGACAGGGGATAAATCAGCCCCAGCATTTT.

In its sample, this clone was seen a few times. This CDR3 is CATSDPGGATDTQYF. In DNA form, the CDR3 reads TGTGCCACCAGTGACCCAGGGGGCGCAACAGATACGCAGTATTTT. The V gene is TRBV24-1, the J gene TRBJ2-3, with 8 bases fitting TRBD1. The CDR3 covers 15 residues. CDR1 and CDR2 (germline): KGHDR, SFDVKD. The V segment lost 4 bases and the J segment 3 bases; nucleotides outside the gene matches: 5.

The V and J genes are TRBV6-5 and TRBJ2-7; D may be TRBD2 (5 bases). The V end lost 4 bases, the J end lost 0 bases, and 10 bases lay between the germline ends. The CDR3 consists of 14 residues. Germline V gene sequence: CDR1 MNHEY, CDR2 SVGAGI. This CDR3 reads CASSSTGSSYEQYV. The CDR3 nucleotides are TGTGCCAGCAGTTCGACGGGGAGCTCCTACGAGCAGTACGTC.

The chain links TRBV28 to TRBJ1-2; D not certain. This CDR3 region has 11 residues. Trimming left V 7 bases short and J 3 bases short, with 6 bases between. Germline V gene data show CDR1 as MDHEN and CDR2 as SYDVKM. CDR3 nucleotides: TGTGCCAGCATCGGGGACTATGGCTACACCTTC. Translated, it gives CASIGDYGYTF.

V gene TRBV3-1 (or the pseudogene TRBV3-2) combines with J gene TRBJ1-4, with unresolved D. The V gene's germline CDR1 is LGHDT and CDR2 YNNKEL (reference sequence). The CDR3 totals 13 residues. Trimming shortened V by 0 bases and J by 5 bases, and 4 bases separated the two germline ends. Here the CDR3 reads CASSQDRNEKLFF. The CDR3 coding sequence is TGTGCCAGCAGCCAAGACAGGAATGAAAAACTGTTTTTT.

The chain uses TRBV7-6 and TRBJ2-3; D might be TRBD2 (7 bases). The CDR3 consists of 17 residues. Trimming left V 2 bases short and J 2 bases short, with 17 bases between. CDR1 SGHVS and CDR2 FNYEAQ come from the germline V gene. In DNA form, the CDR3 reads TGTGCCAGCAGCTTATCGGAAAGTGCGGGGGCCACAGATACGCAGTATTTT. Its protein is CASSLSESAGATDTQYF.

This clone was detected once. The junction departs from the called germline gene at one end, perhaps through a read error. This chain connects TRBV30 to TRBJ1-6; no clear D gene. There are 11 residues in the CDR3. Germline V CDR1 and CDR2: GTSNPN, SVGIG (reference sequence). The DNA of the CDR3 is TGTGCCTGGGAGTCCAATTCGCCCCTCCACTTT. Amino acid sequence: CAWESNSPLHF.

The J gene is TRBJ1-2, the V gene TRBV5-6, with 7 bases that match TRBD1. The CDR3 is 14 amino acids. In germline, CDR1 is SGHDT, CDR2 YYEEEE. The V segment lost 4 bases and the J segment 4 bases; nucleotides outside the gene matches: 7. The CDR3 spells CASSPDRAGYGYTF. In DNA, the CDR3 is TGTGCCAGCAGCCCTGACAGGGCTGGCTATGGCTACACCTTC.

This clone was seen a few times. The chain couples TRBV7-9 to TRBJ2-7, with 8 bases identical to TRBD1. Trimming at V came to 1 base and at J to 2 bases, leaving 1 base not matched to a gene. This CDR3 has 14 amino acids. Germline V gene sequence: CDR1 SEHNR, CDR2 FQNEAQ (reference sequence). CDR3 sequence: CASSLVGQAYEQYF. The CDR3 region has the DNA TGTGCCAGCAGCTTAGTGGGACAGGCCTACGAGCAGTACTTC.

The chain couples TRBV30 to TRBJ1-1, with a tentative D call TRBD1 (5 bases). Trimming cost V 4 bases and J 11 bases, with 20 bases left between them. The CDR3 consists of 13 residues. Looked up from germline, CDR1 is GTSNPN and CDR2 is SVGIG (reference sequence). The CDR3 coding sequence is TGTGCCTGGACCTCCTCGGCAGGGCTAGTGGCTTTCTTT. Translating gives CAWTSSAGLVAFF.

The genes are TRBV9 and TRBJ2-3; TRBD2 agrees at 13 bases. This CDR3 has 16 residues. V dropped 4 bases and J dropped 0; count of bases not matched to a gene: 2. The germline V gene encodes CDR1 SGDLS and CDR2 YYNGEE. CDR3 bases: TGTGCCAGCAGCCAGACTAGCGGGGGGAGCACAGATACGCAGTATTTT. As protein: CASSQTSGGSTDTQYF.

Concerning this clone: One junction end does not reproduce the germline sequence, and a read error may be involved. This chain connects TRBV11-2 to TRBJ2-3; 10 positions match TRBD2. The germline CDR1 and CDR2 sequences are SGHAT and FQNNGV. The CDR3 extends over 13 amino acids. CDR3 DNA: TGTGCCAGCAGGAAAAGCGGGGGGGCCGAACGGATTTTT. This encodes CASRKSGGAERIF.

This sequence joins TRBV6-5 and TRBJ1-5; D is undetermined. Trimming pared 2 bases from V and 2 bases from J, leaving 10 bases between. This CDR3 has 15 amino acids. CDR1 MNHEY and CDR2 SVGAGI come from the germline V gene. The CDR3 DNA sequence: TGTGCCAGCAGTTACCGGCGGGATGGCAATCAGCCCCAGCATTTT. Amino acid sequence: CASSYRRDGNQPQHF.